The clone carrying this T cell receptor (beta chain) occurred a few times. Its antigen is currently unknown. These data come from a study of Tregs in tolerant kidney transplant recipients. At the level of the study: Sorting of CD4+CD25+CD127- cells followed roughly 3-day belatacept mixed lymphocyte reactions, sometimes with roughly 5-day graft donor restimulation. Antibodies separated recipient from donor cells.

The data were produced by immunoSEQ multiplex PCR, yet TCRdb's version contains in-frame clones alone and is incomplete. Of roughly 20,000 clones in the sample, about three fifths were seen once. CDR1 is SGHRS, CDR2 YFSETQ, per germline. Deletions cut 1 base from V and 5 bases from J, with 12 bases between. This CDR3 has 14 residues. Study-level results: Validation in larger populations is needed because few patients were studied.

The origin of this receptor is a human donor in good health. The sequenced material came from Tregs from blood cultured with allogeneic cells. The chain links TRBV5-1 to TRBJ2-5, with D possibly matching TRBD2 (7 bases). The CDR3 sequence: CASSLTGGSETQYF. CDR3 in DNA: TGCGCCAGCAGCTTGACGGGGGGCTCTGAGACCCAGTACTTC.